The source of this TCR beta chain is a study of blood T cell repertoires in COVID-19. About the research overall: In each case, the material was cDNA or gDNA derived from T cells, B-cell-depleted T cells, or PBMCs.

Authors' data handling: Reference gene primer amplification in the assay estimated nucleated cell counts. The method was immunoSEQ multiplex PCR; TCRdb's version includes in-frame clones alone and lacks a portion of them. That table supplies the V and J calls and clone size; D and trimming were determined from the DNA. The table records roughly 150,000 clones, around 80% of them present only once. Adults between roughly 18 and 90 years of age took part from about two dozen US areas. No more than 2 weeks before study entry, exposed participants had met a case of COVID-19. The CDR3 totals 14 residues. Germline V gene lookup returns CDR1 LGHNA and CDR2 YNFKEQ. The V and J ends lost 0 bases and 3 bases respectively, with 7 bases between them.

This rearrangement joins TRBV4-2 to TRBJ2-3; D remains ambiguous. The sample was PBMCs or T cells enriched from blood (not recorded which). The clonotype originates from an older man who had been exposed to COVID-19. DNA of the CDR3: TGTGCCAGCAGCCAAGATCGGTCGACAGATACGCAGTATTTT. This gives the protein CASSQDRSTDTQYF.